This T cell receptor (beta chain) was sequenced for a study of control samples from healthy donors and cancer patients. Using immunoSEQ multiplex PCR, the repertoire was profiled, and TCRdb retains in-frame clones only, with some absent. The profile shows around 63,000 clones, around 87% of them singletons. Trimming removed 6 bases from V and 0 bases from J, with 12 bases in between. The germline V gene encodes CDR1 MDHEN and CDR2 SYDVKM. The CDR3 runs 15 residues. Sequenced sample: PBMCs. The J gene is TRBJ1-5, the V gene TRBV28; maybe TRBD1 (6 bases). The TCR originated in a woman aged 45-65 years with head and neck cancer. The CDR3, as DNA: TGTGCCAGCAGGTGGACAGTTTCTAGCAATCAGCCCCAGCATTTT. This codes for CASRWTVSSNQPQHF.